These 9 T cell receptor beta chains came from one sample sequenced in a study of graft-versus-host responses after intestinal transplantation. These receptors have no identified antigens. The repertoire was sequenced with immunoSEQ multiplex PCR; TCRdb's copy has only in-frame clones and lacks some. The sample contains 35,000 to 50,000 clones, over 85% of which appear only once. This specimen was unstimulated CD8+ T cells sorted from spleen or lymph node cells, taken before transplant. These receptors all come from a human donor who was the organ donor for an intestinal transplant.

This chain connects TRBV11-2 to TRBJ2-5; D may match TRBD1 or TRBD2 (5 bases each). Germline lookup yields CDR1 SGHAT and CDR2 FQNNGV. The CDR3 covers 14 residues. The germline V and J ends were trimmed by 3 bases and 2 bases, with 10 bases remaining between them. CDR3 in DNA: TGTGCCAGCAGCTTTAGGGGACCTCAAGAGACCCAGTACTTC. It is translated as CASSFRGPQETQYF.

The chain couples TRBV7-9 to TRBJ1-4; no clear D gene. CDR1 and CDR2 from the germline V gene are SEHNR and FQNEAQ (reference sequence). This CDR3 region has 12 residues. The V end lost 11 bases, the J end lost 1 base, and 8 bases lay between the germline ends. In DNA form, the CDR3 reads TGTGCCGGAAGACAAACTAATGAAAAACTGTTTTTT. Its protein product is CAGRQTNEKLFF.

This rearrangement joins TRBV10-3 to TRBJ1-1, with 10 positions matching TRBD1. The CDR3 loop spans 14 amino acids. Germline V gene sequence: CDR1 ENHRY, CDR2 SYGVKD. Germline trimming cut 6 bases from V and 3 bases from J; bases unmatched to any gene: 4. The CDR3 spells CAISRQGADTEAFF. The CDR3 coding sequence is TGTGCCATCAGCCGACAGGGGGCGGACACTGAAGCTTTCTTT.

DNA for the CDR3: TGTGCCAGCAGTTTATCTTACAGGGATTACGAGCAGTACTTC. It is translated as CASSLSYRDYEQYF. The chain employs TRBV28 and TRBJ2-5, with a tentative D call TRBD1 (6 bases). The end of the DNA is better explained by TRBJ2-7, so the J call may be wrong. The CDR3 runs 14 residues. Germline V gives CDR1 MDHEN, CDR2 SYDVKM.

The chain recombines TRBV28 with TRBJ1-2, with 7 bases identical to TRBD1. This CDR3 contains 16 residues. The V segment lost 7 bases and the J segment 1 base; nucleotides outside the gene matches: 12. CDR1 MDHEN and CDR2 SYDVKM come from the germline V gene. This CDR3 reads CASTTPRDRLNYGYTF. In DNA form, the CDR3 reads TGTGCCAGCACCACGCCCCGGGACAGACTTAACTATGGCTACACCTTC.

As to this clone: The junction departs from the called germline gene at one end, perhaps through a read error. CDR3: CASSYANTGKLFF. CDR3 sequence (DNA): TGTGCCAGCAGCTACGCGAACACCGGGAAGCTGTTTTTT. This rearrangement joins TRBV27 to TRBJ2-2, with a weak D call TRBD2 (5 bases). CDR3 length: 13 amino acids. Germline CDR1 MNHEY, CDR2 SMNVEV (reference sequence).

This clone was counted once. J is TRBJ2-1 and V is TRBV4-3, with 11 bases matching TRBD2. The J segment lost 0 bases and the V segment lost 4 bases, leaving 5 bases of the junction unmatched. Germline V lookup: CDR1 LGHNA, CDR2 YSLEER. The CDR3 runs to 17 residues. The CDR3 reads CASSRETSGVSYNEQFF. The CDR3 bases are TGCGCCAGCAGCCGAGAGACTAGCGGGGTCTCCTACAATGAGCAGTTCTTC.

The rearrangement joins TRBV7-9 to TRBJ1-1; D uncertain. The length of the CDR3 is 12 residues. Trimming stripped 5 bases from V and 4 bases from J, with 8 bases between. Germline CDR1 is SEHNR and CDR2 is FQNEAQ (reference sequence). Here the CDR3 DNA reads TGTGCCAGCAGCCCGAACCCCACTGAAGCTTTCTTT. Its translation: CASSPNPTEAFF.

The chain carries TRBV6-1 and TRBJ2-5, with a tentative D call TRBD1 (6 bases). The DNA matches TRBJ2-7 better at its end, which makes the J call doubtful. Germline CDR1 MNHNS, CDR2 SASEGT. This CDR3 region has 14 residues. As DNA, the CDR3 is TGTGCCAGCAGTGAACAAGGGGGAACCTACGAGCAGTACTTC. It specifies CASSEQGGTYEQYF.